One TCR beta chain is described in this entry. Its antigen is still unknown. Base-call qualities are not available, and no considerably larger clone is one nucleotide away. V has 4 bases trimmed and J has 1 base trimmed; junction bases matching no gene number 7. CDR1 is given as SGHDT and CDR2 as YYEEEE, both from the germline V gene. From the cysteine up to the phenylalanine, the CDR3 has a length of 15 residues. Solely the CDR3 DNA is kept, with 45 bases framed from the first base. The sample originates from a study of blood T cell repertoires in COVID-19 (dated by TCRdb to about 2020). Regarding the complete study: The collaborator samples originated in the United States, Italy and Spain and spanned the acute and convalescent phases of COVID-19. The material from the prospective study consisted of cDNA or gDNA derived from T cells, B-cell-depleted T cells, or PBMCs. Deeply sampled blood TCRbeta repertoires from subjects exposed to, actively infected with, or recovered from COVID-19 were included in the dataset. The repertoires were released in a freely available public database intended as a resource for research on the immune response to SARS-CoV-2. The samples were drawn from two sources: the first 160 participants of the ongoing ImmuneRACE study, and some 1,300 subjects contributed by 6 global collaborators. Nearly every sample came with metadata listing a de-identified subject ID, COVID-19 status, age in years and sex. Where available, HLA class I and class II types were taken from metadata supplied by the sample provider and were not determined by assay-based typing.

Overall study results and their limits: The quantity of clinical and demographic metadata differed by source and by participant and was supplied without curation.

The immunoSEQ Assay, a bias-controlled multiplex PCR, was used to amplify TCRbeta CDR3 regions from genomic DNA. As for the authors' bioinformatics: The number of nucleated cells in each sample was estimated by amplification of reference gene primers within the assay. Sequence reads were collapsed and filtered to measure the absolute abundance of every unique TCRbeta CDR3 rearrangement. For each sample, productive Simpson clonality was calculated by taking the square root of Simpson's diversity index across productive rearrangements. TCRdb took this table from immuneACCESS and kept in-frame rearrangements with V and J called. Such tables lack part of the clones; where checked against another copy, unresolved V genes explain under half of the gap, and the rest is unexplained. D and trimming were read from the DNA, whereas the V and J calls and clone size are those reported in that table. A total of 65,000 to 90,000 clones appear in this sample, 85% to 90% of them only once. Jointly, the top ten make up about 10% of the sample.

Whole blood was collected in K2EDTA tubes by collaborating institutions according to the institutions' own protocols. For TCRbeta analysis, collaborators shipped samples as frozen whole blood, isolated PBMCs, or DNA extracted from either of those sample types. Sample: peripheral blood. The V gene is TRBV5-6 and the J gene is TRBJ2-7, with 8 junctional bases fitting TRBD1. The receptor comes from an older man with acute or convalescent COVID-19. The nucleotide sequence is TGTGCCAGCAGCGCTGGGACAGGCCTTTCCTACGAGCAGTACTTC. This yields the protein CASSAGTGLSYEQYF.